These T cell receptor beta chains were read from a single sample in a study of blood T cell repertoires in COVID-19. TCRdb's table, derived via immunoSEQ multiplex PCR, lists solely in-frame clones and lacks some. The table shows approximately 170,000 clones, with about 90% occurring only once. Sequencing used peripheral blood. The receptors originated from a woman between 55 and 75 years old with COVID-19, enrolled during active disease. Both conserved end residues are part of each CDR3. The D gene is left open where the match is weak. The size of a clone is reported for some rows only, either as once, few or many, or as a class for expanded clones.

TRBV5-1,TRBJ2-7,NA,TRBD2,CASSLVPPLRTSGRIYEQYF,TGCGCCAGCAGCTTGGTCCCTCCCTTGAGGACTAGCGGGAGGATCTACGAGCAGTACTTC
TRBV4-2,TRBJ2-1,once,NA,CASSQDQDLGEQFF,TGTGCCAGCAGCCAAGACCAGGATCTGGGTGAGCAGTTCTTC
TRBV9,TRBJ2-7,NA,TRBD1,CASSVGTGGAFEQYF,TGTGCCAGCAGCGTAGGTACAGGGGGCGCTTTCGAGCAGTACTTC
TRBV11-3,TRBJ2-1,NA,NA,CASSHGWEQFF,TGTGCCAGCAGCCACGGGTGGGAGCAGTTCTTC
TRBV19,TRBJ2-7,NA,NA,CASSMGRDEQYF,TGTGCCAGTAGTATGGGCAGGGACGAGCAGTACTTC
TRBV9,TRBJ1-2,NA,NA,CASSADSRFLLYGYTF,TGTGCCAGCAGCGCAGATTCCAGGTTCCTTCTTTATGGCTACACCTTC
TRBV5-1,TRBJ1-2,once,NA,CASRAYSGDYGYTF,TGCGCCAGCAGAGCCTATTCAGGGGACTATGGCTACACCTTC
TRBV6-2/TRBV6-3,TRBJ2-7,NA,TRBD2,CASSRRSSGLSYEQYF,TGTGCCAGCAGTCGACGTTCTAGCGGATTATCCTACGAGCAGTACTTC
TRBV9,TRBJ2-5,NA,NA,CASSGGALETQYF,TGTGCCAGCAGTGGGGGGGCGTTGGAGACCCAGTACTTC
TRBV15,TRBJ1-5,NA,TRBD1,CATSSRQGGLGNQPQHF,TGTGCCACCAGCAGCCGACAGGGGGGATTGGGCAATCAGCCCCAGCATTTT
TRBV5-8,TRBJ2-3,NA,TRBD2,CASSSGLAGRTDTQYF,TGTGCCAGCAGCTCCGGACTAGCGGGCCGCACAGATACGCAGTATTTT
TRBV5-1,TRBJ1-2,few,NA,CASSLGAAANYGYTF,TGCGCCAGCAGCTTGGGGGCTGCCGCTAACTATGGCTACACCTTC
TRBV18,TRBJ2-2,NA,TRBD1,CASSLGQGNTGELFF,TGTGCCAGCTCCCTAGGACAGGGGAACACCGGGGAGCTGTTTTTT
TRBV27,TRBJ1-4,NA,TRBD1,CASSSNRGGKLFF,TGTGCCAGCAGTTCAAACAGGGGAGGAAAACTGTTTTTT
TRBV19,TRBJ1-1,NA,TRBD1,CASSPLDRGEAFF,TGTGCCAGTAGTCCCCTCGACAGGGGAGAAGCTTTCTTT